The rows below give T cell receptor beta chains drawn from one sample of a study of blood T cell repertoires in COVID-19. The table came from immunoSEQ multiplex PCR; TCRdb's copy has only in-frame clones and leaves some out. The table includes approximately 210,000 clones, roughly 90% detected once. What was sequenced was PBMCs or T cells enriched from blood (not recorded which). These receptor sequences come from a woman younger than 30 who had recovered from COVID-19. Each CDR3 is given with its conserved first and last residue. D genes are given only for firm matches. Not every row has a clone size; where given, it reads once, few, many or a size class.

d_call	clone_size	j_call	v_call	cdr3_nt	cdr3_aa
NA	NA	TRBJ1-5	TRBV19	TGTGCCAGTAGTATAGGTGCCTGGGCGGAGGGCAATCAGCCCCAGCATTTT	CASSIGAWAEGNQPQHF
TRBD1	NA	TRBJ1-1	TRBV5-1	TGCGCCAGCACCTCGACAGGGCTTGACACTGAAGCTTTCTTT	CASTSTGLDTEAFF
NA	NA	TRBJ1-2	TRBV28	TGTGCCAGCAGTCCCCGGACTGGAAACTATGGCTACACCTTC	CASSPRTGNYGYTF
NA	once	TRBJ1-4	TRBV5-1	TGCGCCAGCAGCTCCGGGGGGGACGGTGAAAAACTGTTTTTT	CASSSGGDGEKLFF
NA	NA	TRBJ2-7	TRBV10-3	TGTGCCATCAGCCGGGGTGCTGAACCTTACGAGCAGTACTTC	CAISRGAEPYEQYF
TRBD2	NA	TRBJ2-1	TRBV27	TGTGCCAGCAGTCTCAGACTAGCGGGGGGCTACAATGAGCAGTTCTTC	CASSLRLAGGYNEQFF
NA	NA	TRBJ2-1	TRBV21-1	TGTGCCAGCAGCAAAGTTGGGACTAGCGGGGAACCTACCTACAATGAGCAGTTCTTC	CASSKVGTSGEPTYNEQFF
TRBD1	NA	TRBJ2-7	TRBV19	TGTGCCAGTAAGGGGCAGGGGGCGGGCGAGCAGTACTTC	CASKGQGAGEQYF
TRBD1	NA	TRBJ2-5	TRBV12-3/TRBV12-4	TGTGCCAGCAGACTCGGACAGGGGGCGGTCCAGTACTTC	CASRLGQGAVQYF
NA	NA	TRBJ2-3	TRBV4-1	TGCGCCACCTCCGCGATCCCCCGGGGAAGCACAGATACGCAGTATTTT	CATSAIPRGSTDTQYF
TRBD2	NA	TRBJ2-1	TRBV4-1	TGCGCCAGCAGCCAAGATAAGGCGGGGGGTTACAATGAGCAGTTCTTC	CASSQDKAGGYNEQFF
TRBD1	NA	TRBJ1-2	TRBV27	TGTGCCAGCAGTTTCCGCAAAACTACCCGGGACAGCAGCTATGGCTACACCTTC	CASSFRKTTRDSSYGYTF
TRBD1	NA	TRBJ1-3	TRBV15	TGTGCCACCAGCAGAGATCGTATGGGACAGGGGACTGGAAACACCATATATTTT	CATSRDRMGQGTGNTIYF
NA	NA	TRBJ2-7	TRBV27	TGTGCCAGCAGTTACAAACCGGGACAACCACTCGAGCAGTACTTC	CASSYKPGQPLEQYF
TRBD2	NA	TRBJ2-5	TRBV7-6	TGTGCCAGCAGCGCACTAGCGGGGGGGCGGGAGACCCAGTACTTC	CASSALAGGRETQYF
TRBD1	NA	TRBJ2-1	TRBV28	TGTGCCAGCAGTCTCTTAACCGGGACAGCCACTGATATTGAGCAGTTCTTC	CASSLLTGTATDIEQFF
NA	NA	TRBJ1-4	TRBV27	TGTGCCAGCAGTTTACAGGGAGGCGGGGAAAAACTGTTTTTT	CASSLQGGGEKLFF
TRBD1	NA	TRBJ1-1	TRBV4-1	TGCGCCAGCAGCCACATTGGACAGGGGGCGACTGAAGCTTTCTTT	CASSHIGQGATEAFF
NA	NA	TRBJ1-1	TRBV7-9	TGTGCCAGCAGCTTAAGGGTGCCGGACAGCCACACTGAAGCTTTCTTT	CASSLRVPDSHTEAFF
TRBD1	NA	TRBJ2-7	TRBV6-5	TGTGCCAGCAGTTACGGTCTTGGACAGGGGTGGTACGAGCAGTACTTC	CASSYGLGQGWYEQYF
NA	NA	TRBJ1-5	TRBV5-5	TGTGCCAGCAGCTTGTGGCAGGGCTCGCAGCCCCAGCATTTT	CASSLWQGSQPQHF
NA	NA	TRBJ2-2	TRBV4-2	TGTGCCAGCAGCCAAGAGGGCCGAACCCTAAACACCGGGGAGCTGTTTTTT	CASSQEGRTLNTGELFF
NA	NA	TRBJ1-4	TRBV2	TGTGCCAGCAAACAGGGCGCTAATGAAAAACTGTTTTTT	CASKQGANEKLFF
TRBD1	once	TRBJ1-3	TRBV4-1	TGCGCCAGCAGCCAAGGCAAGGACAGGGGAACATCCTCTGGAAACACCATATATTTT	CASSQGKDRGTSSGNTIYF
TRBD2	NA	TRBJ2-1	TRBV5-1	TGCGCCAGCAGCTTGGGACTAGCGGGGGGGATTTACAATGAGCAGTTCTTC	CASSLGLAGGIYNEQFF
NA	NA	TRBJ2-3	TRBV6-6	TGTGCCAGCAAATTCACAGGTAGCACAGATACGCAGTATTTT	CASKFTGSTDTQYF
NA	NA	TRBJ1-5	TRBV19	TGTGCCAGTTCTTTGGGCCGCAATCAGCCCCAGCATTTT	CASSLGRNQPQHF
TRBD1	NA	TRBJ1-1	TRBV27	TGTGCCAGTGGTAGGGGGCTCGAAGCTTTCTTT	CASGRGLEAFF
TRBD1	NA	TRBJ1-1	TRBV6-5	TGTGCCAGCAGCCAGGGGGTGCTCCGCACTGAAGCTTTCTTT	CASSQGVLRTEAFF
TRBD2	NA	TRBJ2-1	TRBV11-2	TGTGCCAGCAGCTTCGGGGGGAATGAGCAGTTCTTC	CASSFGGNEQFF
NA	few	TRBJ1-2	TRBV29-1	TGCAGCGCCTCCCAGGGCCATGGCTACACCTTC	CSASQGHGYTF
TRBD1	NA	TRBJ1-6	TRBV4-1	TGCGCCAGCAGCCAACCCGACAGGGGGGGGTCACCCCTCCACTTT	CASSQPDRGGSPLHF
TRBD2	NA	TRBJ2-3	TRBV7-9	TGTGCCAGCAGCTTAGCTAGCGGGGTAGTTCTTGGCGATACGCAGTATTTT	CASSLASGVVLGDTQYF
TRBD1	NA	TRBJ2-3	TRBV9	TGTGCCAGCAGGATGGGACAGGGAGGCACAGATACGCAGTATTTT	CASRMGQGGTDTQYF
NA	NA	TRBJ1-4	TRBV7-9	TGTGCCAGCAGCCCTTCACTGACTAATGAAAAACTGTTTTTT	CASSPSLTNEKLFF
TRBD2	NA	TRBJ2-5	TRBV29-1	TGCAGCGTTGGAGGAGCGGGGGAGCAAGAGACCCAGTACTTC	CSVGGAGEQETQYF
NA	NA	TRBJ2-7	TRBV6-5	TGTGCCAGCAGAAGAAGACCGGGGTACTCCTACGAGCAGTACTTC	CASRRRPGYSYEQYF
NA	few	TRBJ2-7	TRBV7-8	TGTGCCAGCAGCCCAGGACTTCTCTACGAGCAGTACTTC	CASSPGLLYEQYF
NA	NA	TRBJ1-2	TRBV9	TGTGCCAGCAGCGTAGCAGGGGAAGCTCTATATGGCTACACCTTC	CASSVAGEALYGYTF
NA	NA	TRBJ1-2	TRBV28	TGTGCCAGCAGTTGGGGAAGGGAGGTCTATGGCTACACCTTC	CASSWGREVYGYTF